This T cell receptor beta chain was obtained from a study of CD8+CD57+ T cells in acquired aplastic anemia. To note about this clonotype: What it binds is not known.

According to the study, genomic DNA was the template for TCR beta VDJ and CDR3 profiling. In TCRdb, the reads were re-called with MiXCR into one record per CDR3 protein. The table includes some 280,000 distinct CDR3 sequences, 55% to 65% detected once. Study observations and caveats: A set of more than 25 CD8+ CDR3 sequences was shared between patients and controls, and these sequences appeared highly expressed in patients.

CDR3 length: 15 residues. V trimming: 4 bases; J trimming: 2 bases; junction bases outside the gene matches: 6. From germline, CDR1 is SGHTA and CDR2 FQGNSA. The sequence derives from a human donor with severe aplastic anemia or a healthy control (not recorded which). Sequencing used sorted CD4+, CD8+, or CD8+CD57+ T cells (not recorded which) from PBMCs. The chain has TRBV7-2 and TRBJ2-7; TRBD1 agrees at 9 bases. The CDR3 coding sequence is TGTGCCAGCAGCTACGGACAGGGGAGGGCCTACGAGCAGTACTTC. It specifies CASSYGQGRAYEQYF.